A single TCR beta chain is shown here with its context. Regarding treatment: 15 to 20 received Ad26.COV2.S at low or high dose, single or two shots; a few received placebo; per-sample allocation not given. Samples analyzed were those drawn on day 63 after the first vaccine or placebo injection. The data were obtained in a study of Ad26.COV2.S vaccination and SARS-CoV-2 variants. Germline CDR1 GTSNPN, CDR2 SVGIG (reference sequence). V was clipped by 0 bases and J by 7 bases, with 7 bases between them. The CDR3 has 12 residues. Measured with immunoSEQ multiplex PCR; TCRdb has only the in-frame clones, and not every one. The sample has a few hundred thousand clones, over 75% seen once.

The sequence was obtained from a person aged 18-60 years who received the Ad26.COV2.S COVID-19 vaccine or a placebo. The chain uses TRBV30 and TRBJ2-1; D is unresolved. The starting material was peripheral blood, obtained in a trial of Ad26.COV2.S vaccine versus placebo. The CDR3 nucleotides are TGTGCCTGGAGTGTACCTAGTAATGAGCAGTTCTTC. It specifies CAWSVPSNEQFF. Using reference TRBV30 and TRBJ2-1 for the parts outside the CDR3, the full variable domain is SQTIHQWPATLVQPVGSPLSLECTVEGTSNPNLYWYRQAAGRGLQLLFYSVGIGQISSEVPQNLSASRPQDRQFILSSKKLLLSDSGFYLCAWSVPSNEQFFGPGTRLTVL.